The entry that follows covers one T cell receptor (beta chain) sequence. Its target is not known. In germline, CDR1 is WSHSY, CDR2 SAAADI. This CDR3 has 12 residues. The germline V and J ends were trimmed by 7 bases and 0 bases, with 5 bases remaining between them. The split of CD4+ cells yielded CD45RA+ naive and CD45RA-negative memory subsets. Deep was the level used in running the assay. Here immunoSEQ multiplex PCR was the method, and the copy in TCRdb shows in-frame clones only, minus some. The data show 190,000 or so clones, with 66% seen just once and about 10% held by the top ten. This entry is derived from a study of shared clonotypes between healthy human individuals. General study findings and limits: Generation of non-shared clonotypes was less probable than generation of clonotypes shared by all four donors.

The sample was memory CD4+ T cells sorted from blood. Subset meaning: CD45RA-negative fraction. This chain links TRBV10-2 with TRBJ2-3; D not resolved. This TCR came from a man aged 30-40 years in good health. The CDR3, as DNA: TGCGCCAGCACCCGGAGCACAGATACGCAGTATTTT. Amino acid sequence: CASTRSTDTQYF.